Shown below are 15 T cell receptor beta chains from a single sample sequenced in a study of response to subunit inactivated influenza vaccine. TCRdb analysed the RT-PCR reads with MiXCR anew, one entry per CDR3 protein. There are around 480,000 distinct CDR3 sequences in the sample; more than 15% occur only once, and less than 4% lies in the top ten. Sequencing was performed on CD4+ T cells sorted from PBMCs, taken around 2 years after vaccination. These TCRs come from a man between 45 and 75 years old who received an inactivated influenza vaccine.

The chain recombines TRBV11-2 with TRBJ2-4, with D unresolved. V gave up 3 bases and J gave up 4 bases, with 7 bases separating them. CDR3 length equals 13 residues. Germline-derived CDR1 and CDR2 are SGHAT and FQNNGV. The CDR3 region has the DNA TGTGCCAGCAGCTTTCAGGCAAAAAACATTCAGTACTTC. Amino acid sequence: CASSFQAKNIQYF.

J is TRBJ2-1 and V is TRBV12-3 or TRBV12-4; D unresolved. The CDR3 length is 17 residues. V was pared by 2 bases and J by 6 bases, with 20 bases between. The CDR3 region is CASSLRSRAYRPNEQFF. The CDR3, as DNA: TGTGCCAGCAGTTTACGGTCTCGAGCCTACCGTCCCAATGAGCAGTTCTTC.

The CDR3 loop is CSVASGTGNSPLHF. In nucleotides, the CDR3 is TGCAGCGTAGCCTCCGGGACAGGGAATTCACCCCTCCACTTT. The chain has TRBV29-1 and TRBJ1-6, with 9 nucleotides matching TRBD1. V dropped 6 bases and J dropped 7; count of bases not matched to a gene: 7. Germline V gives CDR1 SQVTM, CDR2 ANQGSEA. The CDR3 consists of 14 residues.

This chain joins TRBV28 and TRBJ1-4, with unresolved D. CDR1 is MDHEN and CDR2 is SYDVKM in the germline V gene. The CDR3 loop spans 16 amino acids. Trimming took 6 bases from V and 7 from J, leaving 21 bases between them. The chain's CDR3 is CASSRGRVGLSEKLFF. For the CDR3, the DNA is TGTGCCAGCAGCCGGGGAAGGGTGGGATTGAGTGAAAAACTGTTTTTT.

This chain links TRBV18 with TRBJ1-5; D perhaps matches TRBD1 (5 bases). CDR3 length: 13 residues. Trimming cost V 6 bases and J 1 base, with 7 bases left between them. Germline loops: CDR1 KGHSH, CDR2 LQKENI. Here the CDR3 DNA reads TGTGCCAGCTCTAGACAGAGCAATCAGCCCCAGCATTTT. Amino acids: CASSRQSNQPQHF.

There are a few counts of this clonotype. CDR3 amino acids: CASSRAQGAYNEQFF. For the CDR3, the DNA is TGTGCCAGCAGCCGGGCACAGGGGGCTTACAATGAGCAGTTCTTC. The chain is built from TRBV28 and TRBJ2-1, with 9 bases fitting TRBD1. The trim removed 6 bases at V and 4 bases at J, leaving 7 bases unmatched. The V gene's germline CDR1 is MDHEN and CDR2 SYDVKM. The CDR3 has 15 residues.

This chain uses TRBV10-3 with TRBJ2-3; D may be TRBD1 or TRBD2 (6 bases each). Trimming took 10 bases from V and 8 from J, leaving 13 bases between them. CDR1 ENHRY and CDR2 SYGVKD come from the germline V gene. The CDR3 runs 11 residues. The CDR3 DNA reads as TGTGCCACCCTAGAGGGGGGTACGCAGTATTTT. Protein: CATLEGGTQYF.

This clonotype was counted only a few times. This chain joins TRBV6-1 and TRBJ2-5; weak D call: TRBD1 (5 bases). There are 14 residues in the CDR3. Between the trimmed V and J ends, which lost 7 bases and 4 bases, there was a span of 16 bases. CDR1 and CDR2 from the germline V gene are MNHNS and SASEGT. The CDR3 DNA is TGTGCCAGCATGGGTTCTAGGGGTAGAGAGACCCAGTACTTC. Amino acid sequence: CASMGSRGRETQYF.

CDR3 loop: CASSLDGVDSYF. In DNA form, the CDR3 reads TGTGCCAGCAGCTTAGACGGGGTCGATTCGTACTTC. This chain links TRBV7-2 with TRBJ2-7; D is perhaps TRBD2 (5 bases). This CDR3 spans 12 amino acids. The ends were cut back, 1 base at V and 12 bases at J, with 13 bases in the middle. Germline V gene lookup returns CDR1 SGHTA and CDR2 FQGNSA.

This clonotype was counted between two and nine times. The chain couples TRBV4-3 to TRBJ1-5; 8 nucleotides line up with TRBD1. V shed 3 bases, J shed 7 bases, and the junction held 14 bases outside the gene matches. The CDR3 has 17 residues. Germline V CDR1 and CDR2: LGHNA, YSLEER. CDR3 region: CASSQGHVGQGPQPQHF. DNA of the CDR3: TGCGCCAGCAGCCAGGGCCATGTTGGACAGGGCCCCCAGCCCCAGCATTTT.

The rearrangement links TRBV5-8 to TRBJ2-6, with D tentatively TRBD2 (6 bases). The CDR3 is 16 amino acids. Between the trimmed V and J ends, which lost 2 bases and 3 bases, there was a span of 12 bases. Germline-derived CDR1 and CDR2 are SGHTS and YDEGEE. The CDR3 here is CASSFMRGGGANVLTF. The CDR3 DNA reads TGTGCCAGCAGCTTTATGAGGGGAGGTGGGGCCAACGTCCTGACTTTC.

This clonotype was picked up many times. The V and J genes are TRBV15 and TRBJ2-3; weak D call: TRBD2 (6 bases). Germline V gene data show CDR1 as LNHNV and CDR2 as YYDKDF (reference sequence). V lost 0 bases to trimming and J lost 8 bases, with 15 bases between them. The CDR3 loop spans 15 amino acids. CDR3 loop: CATSRDGGKGGTQYF. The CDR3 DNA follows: TGTGCCACCAGCAGAGATGGCGGGAAGGGAGGTACGCAGTATTTT.

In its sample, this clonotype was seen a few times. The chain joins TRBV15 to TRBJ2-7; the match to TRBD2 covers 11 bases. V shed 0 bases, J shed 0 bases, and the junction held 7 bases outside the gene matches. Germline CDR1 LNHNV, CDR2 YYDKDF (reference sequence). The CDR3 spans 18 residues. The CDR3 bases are TGTGCCACCAGCAGAGATAGGTTAGGGACTAGCGGCTCCTACGAGCAGTACTTC. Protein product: CATSRDRLGTSGSYEQYF.

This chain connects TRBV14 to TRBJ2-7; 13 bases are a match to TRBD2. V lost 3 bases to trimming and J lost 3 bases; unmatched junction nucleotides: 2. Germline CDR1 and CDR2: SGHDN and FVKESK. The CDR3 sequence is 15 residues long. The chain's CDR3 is CASSQWTSGSYEQYF. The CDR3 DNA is TGTGCCAGCAGCCAGTGGACTAGCGGGAGCTACGAGCAGTACTTC.

CDR3 residues: CASSVGHFNTGELFF. Written as DNA, the CDR3 is TGTGCCAGCAGCGTAGGGCACTTTAACACCGGGGAGCTGTTTTTT. The chain employs TRBV9 and TRBJ2-2; D is unresolved. Germline CDR1 and CDR2: SGDLS and YYNGEE. CDR3 length: 15 amino acids. V was shortened by 0 bases and J by 2 bases, with 8 bases between the two germline ends.